Described below is a single TCR beta chain sequence and its context. The antigen is not known. Only in-frame clones appear in the TCRdb table, and some are missing; sequencing was by immunoSEQ multiplex PCR. The sample carries roughly 62,000 clones, about 92% recorded once. The germline gives CDR1 MNHEY, CDR2 SMNVEV (reference sequence). Trimming stripped 4 bases from V and 0 bases from J, with 14 bases between. CDR3 length equals 16 residues. This entry is derived from a study of siplizumab effects on memory and regulatory T cells. General observations from the study: Among sequences traceable to unstimulated CD4+ memory cells, alloreactive ones were significantly reduced by siplizumab. Proliferating siplizumab-cultured Tregs lacked confirmed suppressive function. Roughly 80-96% of proliferating CD4+ or CD8+ clones lacked a naive or memory phenotype that could be assigned. Naive T cells seemed more diverse than memory cells; they also seemed major alloresponse contributors.

The V gene is TRBV27, the J gene TRBJ2-3; no clear D gene. This receptor was taken from a human donor in good health. Source material: CD8+ T cells sorted from blood. As DNA, the CDR3 is TGTGCCAGCAGTTCACTACCTTGGGGTAGCACAGATACGCAGTATTTT. Protein: CASSSLPWGSTDTQYF.